The rows below give T cell receptor beta chains drawn from one sample of a study of T cell responses to AZD1222 COVID-19 vaccine. Some clones are missing from TCRdb's copy, which holds only in-frame ones; the method was immunoSEQ multiplex PCR. Of 95,000 to 100,000 clones in the sample, 65% to 85% were seen once. The starting material was peripheral blood, obtained 28 days after the second AZD1222 dose. These receptors were taken from an adult who received the AZD1222 COVID-19 vaccine. Both conserved end residues are part of each CDR3. A D gene is named only where the DNA matches it firmly. Clone size is stated in some rows and not others, as once, few, many or a class when expanded.

CASRDPRDREMRGYTF TGTGCCAGCAGAGACCCCCGGGACAGGGAGATGCGGGGCTACACCTTC TRBV9 NA TRBD1 TRBJ1-2
CASSLATLSATGRPYEQYF TGCGCCAGCAGCTTGGCCACCCTATCCGCGACAGGGCGTCCCTACGAGCAGTACTTC TRBV5-1 NA TRBD1 TRBJ2-7
CASSLAGTGEGNQPQHF TGTGCCAGCAGCTTAGCCGGGACAGGGGAGGGGAATCAGCCCCAGCATTTT TRBV7-2 NA TRBD1 TRBJ1-5
CASSLEGPHPLNEQYF TGTGCCAGCAGCTTAGAGGGCCCTCACCCCCTCAACGAGCAGTACTTC TRBV11-2 NA NA TRBJ2-7
CASSSQGSNQPQHF TGTGCCAGCAGTTCCCAGGGAAGCAATCAGCCCCAGCATTTT TRBV5-4 NA NA TRBJ1-5
CAIATELHDGYTF TGTGCCATCGCTACAGAGCTCCATGATGGCTACACCTTC TRBV10-3 NA NA TRBJ1-2
CASSHLTSGRRGETQYF TGTGCCAGCAGCCATTTGACTAGCGGGAGGCGGGGGGAGACCCAGTACTTC TRBV3-1/TRBV3-2 NA TRBD2 TRBJ2-5
CASSLEYTEVPEAFF TGTGCCAGCAGCTTAGAGTATACCGAGGTCCCCGAAGCTTTCTTT TRBV7-9 NA NA TRBJ1-1
CASSFGRGETQYF TGTGCCAGCAGCTTTGGACGGGGGGAGACCCAGTACTTC TRBV5-6 NA NA TRBJ2-5
CAISDTKNTEAFF TGTGCCATCAGTGACACGAAGAACACTGAAGCTTTCTTT TRBV10-3 NA NA TRBJ1-1
CASMEGSIAYGYTF TGTGCCAGCATGGAGGGGTCAATAGCGTATGGCTACACCTTC TRBV2 NA NA TRBJ1-2
CAWSVGTSGNTIYF TGTGCCTGGAGTGTAGGGACCTCTGGAAACACCATATATTTT TRBV30 NA NA TRBJ1-3
CASSISTVSYGYTF TGTGCCAGTAGTATTTCGACAGTTTCCTATGGCTACACCTTC TRBV19 NA NA TRBJ1-2
CASSVVSGDGYTF TGTGCCAGCAGCGTAGTATCAGGGGATGGCTACACCTTC TRBV9 NA NA TRBJ1-2
CASSLSGNQPQHF TGTGCCAGCAGCTTATCTGGCAATCAGCCCCAGCATTTT TRBV11-2 NA NA TRBJ1-5
CARTPGVYAGNTIYF TGCGCCAGGACCCCCGGGGTTTATGCTGGAAACACCATATATTTT TRBV10-1 NA NA TRBJ1-3
CASSLYNRGVYEQYF TGTGCCAGCAGCTTATATAACAGGGGGGTCTACGAGCAGTACTTC TRBV7-2 NA TRBD1 TRBJ2-7
CASSVLSGGFEQFF TGTGCCAGCAGTGTATTGAGCGGGGGATTCGAGCAGTTCTTC TRBV2 NA TRBD2 TRBJ2-1
CASSLRRGSYEQYF TGTGCCAGCAGCTTAAGGCGGGGCTCCTACGAGCAGTACTTC TRBV11-2 NA NA TRBJ2-7
CASSQGRLGLDEQYF TGTGCCAGCAGCCAAGGGCGTTTAGGCTTGGACGAGCAGTACTTC TRBV3-1/TRBV3-2 NA NA TRBJ2-7
CARSAGGGGGTEAFF TGTGCCCGCAGCGCCGGTGGGGGCGGGGGGACTGAAGCTTTCTTT TRBV9 once NA TRBJ1-1
CASSLGPDTQYF TGTGCCAGCAGCCTAGGGCCAGATACGCAGTATTTT TRBV6-5 NA NA TRBJ2-3
CASSSTTSGGELFF TGCGCCAGCAGCTCTACGACTAGCGGCGGGGAGCTGTTTTTT TRBV5-1 NA TRBD2 TRBJ2-2
CASSHLTSVNTGELFF TGCGCCAGCAGCCACCTGACTAGCGTGAACACCGGGGAGCTGTTTTTT TRBV4-3 NA TRBD2 TRBJ2-2
CASSGDREGTQYF TGTGCCAGCAGTGGCGACAGGGAGGGGACCCAGTACTTC TRBV2 NA NA TRBJ2-5
CASSLWTGRNTEAFF TGTGCCAGCAGTCTTTGGACAGGCCGCAACACTGAAGCTTTCTTT TRBV6-2/TRBV6-3 NA TRBD1 TRBJ1-1
CASSVGPSPYEQFF TGTGCCAGCAGCGTAGGACCCTCTCCCTATGAGCAGTTCTTC TRBV9 NA NA TRBJ2-1